A selection of T cell receptor beta chains follows, all from one sample in a study of spatial heterogeneity in lung cancer. Each CDR3 protein is one row after TCRdb ran MiXCR on the 5' RACE reads. This table holds fewer than 6,000 distinct CDR3 sequences, less than 35% found once. The sequencing used lung tumor tissue, collected at surgery. Source of these receptors: a female donor with early-stage non-small cell lung cancer. CDR3s include the opening cysteine and the closing phenylalanine or tryptophan. The D gene is left open where the match is weak. A row's size may be missing; if present it is once, few, many or a size class.

CDR3 protein | CDR3 DNA | clone size | J gene | D gene | V gene | CDR3 length
CASSLRATNEKLFF | TGTGCCAGCAGCTTGCGCGCAACTAATGAAAAACTGTTTTTT | NA | TRBJ1-4 | NA | TRBV5-5 | 14
CASSPTGGGGYTF | TGTGCCAGTAGTCCGACGGGGGGTGGTGGCTACACCTTC | NA | TRBJ1-2 | NA | TRBV19 | 13
CASSSSGQGGKQYF | TGCGCCAGCAGCTCCTCGGGACAGGGCGGCAAGCAGTACTTC | many | TRBJ2-7 | TRBD1 | TRBV5-1 | 14
CASSPSAGELFF | TGTGCCAGCAGCCCGTCTGCCGGGGAGCTGTTTTTT | medium-sized | TRBJ2-2 | NA | TRBV11-3 | 12
CASRYRRLASETQYF | TGTGCCAGCAGGTATCGCCGACTAGCATCAGAGACCCAGTACTTC | many | TRBJ2-5 | TRBD2 | TRBV11-1 | 15
CASSSAGYSYEQYF | TGTGCCAGCAGCTCCGCGGGGTACTCCTACGAGCAGTACTTC | many | TRBJ2-7 | NA | TRBV5-6 | 14
CASSKGNTGELFF | TGTGCCAGCAGCAAAGGGAACACCGGGGAGCTGTTTTTT | NA | TRBJ2-2 | NA | TRBV21-1 | 13
CASSSNRGGREKLFF | TGTGCCAGCAGCTCCAACAGGGGTGGTCGTGAAAAACTGTTTTTT | many | TRBJ1-4 | TRBD1 | TRBV7-2 | 15
CASSQGRYYGYTF | TGTGCCAGCAGCCAGGGGAGGTACTATGGCTACACCTTC | NA | TRBJ1-2 | NA | TRBV13 | 13
CASSQDAPERTDTQYF | TGTGCCAGCAGCCAAGACGCGCCGGAACGCACAGATACGCAGTATTTT | medium-sized | TRBJ2-3 | NA | TRBV4-2 | 16
CSAWGQEGETQYF | TGCAGCGCCTGGGGACAGGAGGGTGAGACCCAGTACTTC | NA | TRBJ2-5 | TRBD1 | TRBV29-1 | 13
CASSQGDYPYEQYF | TGCGCCAGCAGCCAGGGGGACTACCCCTACGAGCAGTACTTC | many | TRBJ2-7 | TRBD2 | TRBV4-3 | 14
CASSLGQRNTEAFF | TGCGCCAGCAGCTTGGGACAGAGGAACACTGAAGCTTTCTTT | many | TRBJ1-1 | NA | TRBV5-1 | 14
CASSRTTGSYNEQFF | TGTGCCAGCAGTCGGACCACGGGGTCCTACAATGAGCAGTTCTTC | few | TRBJ2-1 | NA | TRBV6-5 | 15
CSANRAFNEKLFF | TGCAGTGCTAACAGGGCCTTCAATGAAAAACTGTTTTTT | NA | TRBJ1-4 | NA | TRBV20-1 | 13
CASSATGDYGYTF | TGTGCCAGCAGTGCGACCGGAGACTATGGCTACACCTTC | many | TRBJ1-2 | NA | TRBV6-4 | 13
CATNSGTNPSYEQYF | TGTGCCACTAATTCCGGGACGAACCCTTCCTACGAGCAGTACTTC | once | TRBJ2-7 | NA | TRBV2 | 15
CASSFGGGATDTQYF | TGTGCCAGCAGCTTTGGCGGGGGGGCCACCGATACGCAGTATTTT | many | TRBJ2-3 | TRBD2 | TRBV5-6 | 15
CASSLTTTDTQYF | TGTGCCAGCAGCCTGACTACCACAGATACGCAGTATTTT | many | TRBJ2-3 | NA | TRBV3-1 | 13
CSVGSFSSNNEQFF | TGCAGCGTTGGGTCTTTTAGCTCCAACAATGAGCAGTTCTTC | few | TRBJ2-1 | NA | TRBV29-1 | 14
CASSDLGLAGGPSTDTQYF | TGTGCCAGCAGTGACCTGGGACTAGCGGGGGGGCCTAGCACAGATACGCAGTATTTT | many | TRBJ2-3 | TRBD2 | TRBV2 | 19
CSASSGSANTQYF | TGCAGTGCTAGTTCCGGGAGTGCGAATACGCAGTATTTT | NA | TRBJ2-3 | NA | TRBV20-1 | 13
CASSPVRGALATNEKLFF | TGTGCCAGCAGCCCTGTGCGGGGTGCCCTCGCAACTAATGAAAAACTGTTTTTT | many | TRBJ1-4 | NA | TRBV7-2 | 18
CASSVSEGTDTQYF | TGTGCCAGCAGTGTTTCAGAAGGCACAGATACGCAGTATTTT | many | TRBJ2-3 | NA | TRBV6-1 | 14
CASSLSQNTEAFF | TGTGCCAGCAGCTTATCACAGAACACTGAAGCTTTCTTT | NA | TRBJ1-1 | NA | TRBV13 | 13
CASTTRGLPSSGNTIYF | TGTGCCAGTACCACAAGGGGACTCCCGAGCTCTGGAAACACCATATATTTT | many | TRBJ1-3 | NA | TRBV19 | 17
CASKKGAGEANEQFF | TGTGCCAGCAAGAAGGGGGCAGGGGAAGCCAATGAGCAGTTCTTC | NA | TRBJ2-1 | TRBD1 | TRBV19 | 15
CASSLTGFGNIQYF | TGTGCCAGCAGTTTAACTGGGTTCGGAAACATTCAGTACTTC | many | TRBJ2-4 | NA | TRBV12-3/TRBV12-4 | 14
CASSLSSGSTDTQYF | TGTGCCAGCAGTTTGTCTAGCGGGAGCACAGATACGCAGTATTTT | NA | TRBJ2-3 | TRBD2 | TRBV28 | 15
CATRPGVLDEQFF | TGTGCCACCAGGCCGGGGGTGTTAGATGAGCAGTTCTTC | NA | TRBJ2-1 | NA | TRBV24-1 | 13
CASSSLGLGEQFF | TGTGCCAGCAGTTCACTAGGACTCGGTGAGCAGTTCTTC | many | TRBJ2-1 | NA | TRBV6-5 | 13
CASNPVRGRNTEAFF | TGTGCCAGCAACCCCGTTAGGGGGAGGAACACTGAAGCTTTCTTT | NA | TRBJ1-1 | NA | TRBV27 | 15
CATSDFNGNTIYF | TGTGCCACCAGTGATTTCAACGGAAACACCATATATTTT | many | TRBJ1-3 | NA | TRBV24-1 | 13
CASSVAVTSRDTQYF | TGTGCCAGCAGCGTAGCTGTGACTAGCCGAGATACGCAGTATTTT | NA | TRBJ2-3 | TRBD2 | TRBV9 | 15
CASSLEVNEQFF | TGTGCCAGCAGTTTGGAGGTAAATGAGCAGTTCTTC | NA | TRBJ2-1 | NA | TRBV28 | 12
CAWRAGGYGYTF | TGTGCCTGGAGGGCCGGGGGATATGGCTACACCTTC | many | TRBJ1-2 | NA | TRBV30 | 12
CASSPALGRGNEQFF | TGTGCCAGCAGCCCTGCCTTGGGGAGGGGCAATGAGCAGTTCTTC | few | TRBJ2-1 | TRBD2 | TRBV11-2 | 15
CAISGLAGASLTDTQYF | TGTGCCATCAGTGGGCTAGCGGGGGCATCCCTCACAGATACGCAGTATTTT | medium-sized | TRBJ2-3 | TRBD2 | TRBV10-3 | 17
CASRLGQKAFF | TGTGCCAGCAGACTGGGACAGAAAGCTTTCTTT | many | TRBJ1-1 | TRBD1 | TRBV6-2/TRBV6-3 | 11
CSASSSLSTDTQYF | TGCAGTGCTAGTTCTAGCCTGAGCACAGATACGCAGTATTTT | many | TRBJ2-3 | NA | TRBV20-1 | 14
CASSYYGRGGGTEAFF | TGTGCCAGCAGTTACTATGGGCGGGGGGGCGGCACTGAAGCTTTCTTT | NA | TRBJ1-1 | NA | TRBV6-5 | 16
CSARAPSRATYEQYF | TGCAGTGCTAGGGCCCCGAGCAGGGCGACCTACGAGCAGTACTTC | NA | TRBJ2-7 | NA | TRBV20-1 | 15
CSITLRSGTGGAGGRTDTQYF | TGCAGCATCACTCTCAGGTCCGGGACAGGGGGCGCGGGAGGGCGCACAGATACGCAGTATTTT | NA | TRBJ2-3 | TRBD1 | TRBV29-1 | 21
CATSVDRGGRNTEAFF | TGTGCCACCAGTGTCGACAGGGGCGGGAGGAACACTGAAGCTTTCTTT | many | TRBJ1-1 | TRBD1 | TRBV24-1 | 16
CASSPTTGAYGELFF | TGTGCCAGCAGCCCTACGACAGGGGCTTACGGGGAGCTGTTTTTT | many | TRBJ2-2 | TRBD1 | TRBV7-2 | 15
CAWSGTGAKLNEQFF | TGTGCCTGGAGTGGAACGGGGGCTAAACTCAATGAGCAGTTCTTC | medium-sized | TRBJ2-1 | NA | TRBV30 | 15
CASSLGGLAGVQETQYF | TGTGCCAGCAGCTTGGGCGGACTAGCGGGGGTCCAAGAGACCCAGTACTTC | medium-sized | TRBJ2-5 | TRBD2 | TRBV5-4 | 17
CASRSRREGGPNEQFF | TGTGCCAGCAGGTCTAGAAGAGAGGGGGGGCCCAATGAGCAGTTCTTC | NA | TRBJ2-1 | NA | TRBV6-1 | 16
CASRDKVIGELFF | TGTGCCAGCAGGGATAAGGTTATCGGGGAGCTGTTTTTT | NA | TRBJ2-2 | NA | TRBV27 | 13
CSVDYFGGYTF | TGCAGCGTTGACTACTTTGGTGGCTACACCTTC | NA | TRBJ1-2 | NA | TRBV29-1 | 11